This T cell receptor beta chain was sequenced in a study of OX40 agonist ivuxolimab in advanced cancers. The protocol was immunoSEQ multiplex PCR, while the TCRdb copy is restricted to in-frame clones and leaves out a portion. Of approximately 62,000 clones listed, roughly nine tenths were seen once; the top ten hold 9% to 15%. The CDR3 runs to 15 residues. Trimming removed 5 bases at V and 4 bases at J, with 17 bases between. Germline values: CDR1 LNHDA, CDR2 SQIVND (reference sequence). This clone was counted between two and nine times. The sequence came from an adult with an advanced solid tumor such as melanoma, head and neck, liver or kidney cancer. J is TRBJ1-1 and V is TRBV19, with D maybe TRBD1 (5 bases). This specimen was CD4+ or CD8+ T cells sorted from blood, taken in a trial of the OX40 agonist ivuxolimab. The CDR3 sequence is CASSFGAGTVTEAFF. The CDR3 region has the DNA TGTGCCAGTAGTTTCGGGGCAGGGACGGTCACTGAAGCTTTCTTT. Based on the CDR3 plus reference TRBV19 and TRBJ1-1, the full variable domain is DGGITQSPKYLFRKEGQNVTLSCEQNLNHDAMYWYRQDPGQGLRLIYYSQIVNDFQKGDIAEGYSVSREKKESFPLTVTSAQKNPTAFYLCASSFGAGTVTEAFFGQGTRLTVV.